What follows are 19 T cell receptor beta chains derived from one specimen sequenced in a study of cytomegalovirus exposure and HLA in healthy donors. This PCR relied on a set of 60 Vbeta primers and 13 Jbeta primers. Sequenced by immunoSEQ multiplex PCR; TCRdb stores in-frame clones only, minus some. The sample has about 100,000 clones, over 80% seen once; the top ten hold roughly 2.6%. The sequencing sample was made of PBMCs. The receptors stem from a man aged 25 to 40 in good health and CMV-seropositive.

J is TRBJ1-6 and V is TRBV5-1, with D perhaps matching TRBD1 (5 bases). Germline values: CDR1 SGHRS, CDR2 YFSETQ. The CDR3 has 15 amino acids. V lost 4 bases and J 3 bases, leaving 11 bases between the germline ends. This CDR3 is CASSNGGNYNSPLHF. For the CDR3, the DNA is TGCGCCAGCAGCAACGGGGGGAACTATAATTCACCCCTCCACTTT.

V and J are TRBV7-3 and TRBJ2-1; 7 bases agree with TRBD2. The CDR3 consists of 14 residues. Trimming at V came to 5 bases and at J to 2 bases, leaving 3 bases not matched to a gene. Per the germline V gene, CDR1 is SGHTA and CDR2 is FQGTGA. The CDR3 DNA follows: TGTGCCAGCAGCCTGAGCGGGGCCTACAATGAGCAGTTCTTC. This codes for CASSLSGAYNEQFF.

This chain uses TRBV5-1 with TRBJ2-7; the D gene is possibly TRBD2 (5 bases). Looked up from germline, CDR1 is SGHRS and CDR2 is YFSETQ. The CDR3 length is 15 residues. Trimming shortened V by 4 bases and J by 6 bases, and 20 bases separated the two germline ends. CDR3 DNA sequence: TGCGCCAGCAGCGTAAATCGGTGGACTGGCGGCGAGCAGTACTTC. This sequence encodes CASSVNRWTGGEQYF.

The chain uses TRBV6-5 and TRBJ1-3, with TRBD1 identical over 7 bases. With V trimmed by 6 bases and J by 5 bases, 4 bases remained unmatched. Germline V gene lookup returns CDR1 MNHEY and CDR2 SVGAGI. The CDR3 runs 13 residues. The CDR3 bases are TGTGCCAGCAGACCGGGACAGCGAAACACCATATATTTT. It codes for CASRPGQRNTIYF.

The CDR3 region is CASSSGTGTFVEAFF. The CDR3, as DNA: TGTGCCAGCAGCTCCGGGACAGGGACGTTTGTTGAAGCTTTCTTT. This rearrangement joins TRBV11-3 to TRBJ1-1, with 9 positions matching TRBD1. The germline CDR1 and CDR2 sequences are SGHNT and YENEEA. CDR3 length: 15 amino acids. The V and J ends lost 4 bases and 7 bases, in that order; junction bases with no gene match: 10. The whole variable domain, filled in from reference TRBV11-3 and TRBJ1-1, reads EAGVVQSPRYKIIEKKQPVAFWCNPISGHNTLYWYLQNLGQGPELLIRYENEEAVDDSQLPKDRFSAERLKGVDSTLKIQPAELGDSAVYLCASSSGTGTFVEAFFGQGTRLTVV.

The CDR3 is CSAAGGYEQYF. DNA for the CDR3: TGCAGTGCCGCGGGGGGGTACGAGCAGTACTTC. V gene TRBV20-1 combines with J gene TRBJ2-7, with 9 bases aligning to TRBD2. The V and J ends lost 6 bases and 4 bases, in that order; junction bases with no gene match: 1. Germline V gene data show CDR1 as DFQATT and CDR2 as SNEGSKA (reference sequence). The CDR3 contains 11 residues.

The chain uses TRBV9 and TRBJ2-3; 12 nucleotides line up with TRBD2. The CDR3 consists of 15 residues. Trimming removed 1 base from V and 6 bases from J; junction bases left unmatched: 3. From germline, CDR1 is SGDLS and CDR2 YYNGEE. The CDR3: CASSVMGLAGDTQYF. The CDR3 nucleotides read TGTGCCAGCAGCGTAATGGGACTAGCGGGCGATACGCAGTATTTT. Based on the CDR3 plus reference TRBV9 and TRBJ2-3, the full variable domain is DSGVTQTPKHLITATGQRVTLRCSPRSGDLSVYWYQQSLDQGLQFLIQYYNGEERAKGNILERFSAQQFPDLHSELNLSSLELGDSALYFCASSVMGLAGDTQYFGPGTRLTVL.

This clone was seen once. V and J are TRBV7-6 and TRBJ2-3; unclear D gene. V was trimmed by 1 base and J by 6 bases, leaving 17 bases between them. CDR1 is SGHVS and CDR2 is FNYEAQ in the germline V gene. The CDR3 has 16 amino acids. Here the CDR3 reads CASSLVIAPRTDTQYF. For the CDR3, the DNA is TGTGCCAGCAGCTTAGTCATCGCGCCCCGTACTGATACGCAGTATTTT.

This clone was counted once. Other nucleotide sequences from this sample produce the same CDR3. The rearrangement links TRBV27 to TRBJ2-6; 9 bases map to TRBD2. Germline-derived CDR1 and CDR2 are MNHEY and SMNVEV (reference sequence). J was trimmed by 1 base and V by 5 bases; bases with no gene match: 9. CDR3 size: 18 residues. Written as DNA, the CDR3 is TGTGCCAGCAGTGAACTGGCGGGGGGGCTATCTGGGGCCAACGTCCTGACTTTC. This translates into CASSELAGGLSGANVLTF.

As to this clone: One junction end disagrees with the germline gene, perhaps due to a read error. This chain uses TRBV7-8 with TRBJ1-6, with D possibly matching TRBD1 (6 bases). Germline values: CDR1 SGHVS, CDR2 FQNEAQ. This CDR3 spans 15 amino acids. CDR3 in DNA: TGTGCCAGTAGCTTCGGGCAGGGGATAAATTCACCCCTCCACTTT. Translating it yields CASSFGQGINSPLHF.

V is TRBV27 and J is TRBJ1-6, with 7 bases aligning to TRBD1. The CDR3 is 15 amino acids. Germline V gives CDR1 MNHEY, CDR2 SMNVEV (reference sequence). V trimming: 5 bases; J trimming: 4 bases; junction bases outside the gene matches: 5. CDR3 in DNA: TGTGCCAGCAGTGAGCCGGGACAGTATAATTCACCCCTCCACTTT. Protein product: CASSEPGQYNSPLHF.

The V call is TRBV6-1, the J call TRBJ1-3; D call uncertain. The CDR3 runs 18 residues. The germline gives CDR1 MNHNS, CDR2 SASEGT. V lost 4 bases and J lost 4, with 23 bases in between. CDR3 sequence (DNA): TGTGCCAGCAGTGCCGGCCACGGGTGGCAATCTGCGGGAAACACCATATATTTT. Encoded protein: CASSAGHGWQSAGNTIYF.

The chain uses TRBV4-2 and TRBJ2-7; D perhaps matches TRBD2 (6 bases). Deletions cut 0 bases from V and 1 base from J, with 13 bases between. Germline V gene lookup returns CDR1 LGHNA and CDR2 YNFKEQ. The CDR3 spans 16 residues. CDR3 amino acids: CASSQDGGNPSYEQYF. The CDR3 nucleotides read TGTGCCAGCAGCCAAGATGGAGGGAATCCTTCCTACGAGCAGTACTTC.

This chain's CDR3 is CASSLGTGGHYNSPLHF. In nucleotides, the CDR3 is TGCGCCAGCAGCTTGGGGACAGGGGGCCACTATAATTCACCCCTCCACTTT. The chain uses TRBV5-1 and TRBJ1-6; 11 bases are shared with TRBD1. This CDR3 is 17 amino acids long. Looked up from germline, CDR1 is SGHRS and CDR2 is YFSETQ. The junction had 2 bases not matched to a gene; V was cut back by 0 bases and J by 3 bases.

V and J are TRBV6-1 and TRBJ1-2; TRBD1 might be the D (6 bases). The germline CDR1 and CDR2 sequences are MNHNS and SASEGT. This CDR3 region has 14 residues. The V gene lost 3 bases and the J gene lost 4 bases, with 12 bases spanning the gap. The CDR3 sequence: CASSDQGQGYGYTF. The CDR3 DNA sequence: TGTGCCAGCAGTGACCAGGGGCAGGGCTATGGCTACACCTTC.

The chain employs TRBV25-1 and TRBJ2-5, with TRBD2 matching over 9 bases. Looked up from germline, CDR1 is MGHDK and CDR2 is SYGVNS. This CDR3 contains 13 residues. Unmatched junction bases numbered 0, after V lost 3 bases and J lost 4 bases. The chain's CDR3 is CASSDSGRETQYF. For the CDR3, the DNA is TGTGCCAGCAGTGATAGCGGGAGAGAGACCCAGTACTTC.

This clone turned up a few times. The chain employs TRBV14 and TRBJ1-1; D uncertain. CDR1 is SGHDN, CDR2 FVKESK, per germline. The CDR3 spans 15 residues. Trimming removed 1 base from V and 0 bases from J, with 9 bases in between. As DNA, the CDR3 is TGTGCCAGCAGCCAAGCGGGAGCTCTGAACACTGAAGCTTTCTTT. Translation: CASSQAGALNTEAFF.

The V call is TRBV7-6, the J call TRBJ1-3, with D unresolved. Germline V lookup: CDR1 SGHVS, CDR2 FNYEAQ. V lost 3 bases, J lost 4 bases, and 10 bases lay in between. The CDR3 has 14 residues. CDR3 amino acids: CASSLYLSGNTIYF. Here the CDR3 DNA reads TGTGCCAGCAGCTTGTATTTATCCGGAAACACCATATATTTT.

The chain joins TRBV2 to TRBJ2-1; TRBD2 aligns across 7 bases. Germline V lookup: CDR1 SNHLY, CDR2 FYNNEI. The length of the CDR3 is 15 residues. With 7 bases clipped from V and 6 bases from J, the junction kept 12 bases outside the gene matches. CDR3 region: CASKWAGVFSNEQFF. CDR3 bases: TGTGCCAGCAAGTGGGCGGGGGTTTTCTCCAATGAGCAGTTCTTC.